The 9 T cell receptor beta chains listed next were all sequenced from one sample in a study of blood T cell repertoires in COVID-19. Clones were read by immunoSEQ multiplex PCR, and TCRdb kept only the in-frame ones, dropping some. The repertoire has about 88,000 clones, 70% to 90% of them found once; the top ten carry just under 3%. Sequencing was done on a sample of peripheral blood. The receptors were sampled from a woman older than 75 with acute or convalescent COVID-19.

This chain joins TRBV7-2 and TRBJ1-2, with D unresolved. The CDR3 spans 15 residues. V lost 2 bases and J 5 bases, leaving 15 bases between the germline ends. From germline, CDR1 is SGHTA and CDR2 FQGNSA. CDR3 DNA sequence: TGTGCCAGCAGCTTAACACCTTTACCGATTTATGGCTACACCTTC. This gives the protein CASSLTPLPIYGYTF.

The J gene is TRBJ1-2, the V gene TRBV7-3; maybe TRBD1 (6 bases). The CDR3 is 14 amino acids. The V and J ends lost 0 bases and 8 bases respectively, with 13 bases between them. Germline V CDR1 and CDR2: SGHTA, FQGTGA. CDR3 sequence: CASSLTSAGEGYTF. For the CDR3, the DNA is TGTGCCAGCAGCTTAACGTCCGCAGGGGAGGGCTACACCTTC.

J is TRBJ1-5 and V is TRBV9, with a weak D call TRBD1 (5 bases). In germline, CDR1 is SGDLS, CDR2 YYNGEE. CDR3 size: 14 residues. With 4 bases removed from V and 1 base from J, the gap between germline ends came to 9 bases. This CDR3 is CASSPHRSNQPQHF. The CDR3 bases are TGTGCCAGCAGCCCTCACAGGAGCAATCAGCCCCAGCATTTT.

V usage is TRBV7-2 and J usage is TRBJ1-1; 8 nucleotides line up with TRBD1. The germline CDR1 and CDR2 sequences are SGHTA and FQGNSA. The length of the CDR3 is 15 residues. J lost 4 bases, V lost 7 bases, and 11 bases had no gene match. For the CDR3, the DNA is TGTGCCAGCACCGCAGGGGGCTACGCAAGCACTGAAGCTTTCTTT. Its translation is CASTAGGYASTEAFF.

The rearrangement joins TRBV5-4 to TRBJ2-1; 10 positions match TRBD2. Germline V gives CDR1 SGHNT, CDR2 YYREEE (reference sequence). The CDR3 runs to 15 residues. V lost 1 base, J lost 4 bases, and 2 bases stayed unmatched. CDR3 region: CASSLRTSGYNEQFF. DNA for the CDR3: TGTGCCAGCAGCTTGAGGACTAGCGGATACAATGAGCAGTTCTTC. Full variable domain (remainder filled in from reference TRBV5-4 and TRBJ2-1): ETGVTQSPTHLIKTRGQQVTLRCSSQSGHNTVSWYQQALGQGPQFIFQYYREEENGRGNFPPRFSGLQFPNYSSELNVNALELDDSALYLCASSLRTSGYNEQFFGPGTRLTVL.

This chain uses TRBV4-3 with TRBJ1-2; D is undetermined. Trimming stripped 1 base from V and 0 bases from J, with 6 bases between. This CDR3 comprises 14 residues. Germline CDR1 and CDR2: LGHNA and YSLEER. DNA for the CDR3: TGCGCCAGCAGCCAAGTAAAGCCTAACTATGGCTACACCTTC. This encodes CASSQVKPNYGYTF.

The CDR3 sequence: CATSDPQGRLGEKLFF. The CDR3 DNA sequence: TGTGCCACCAGCGATCCACAGGGGAGGTTGGGTGAAAAACTGTTTTTT. V is TRBV15 and J is TRBJ1-4, with 7 bases aligning to TRBD1. Germline V gene data show CDR1 as LNHNV and CDR2 as YYDKDF (reference sequence). The CDR3 spans 16 residues. Trimming at V came to 5 bases and at J to 7 bases, leaving 13 bases not matched to a gene.

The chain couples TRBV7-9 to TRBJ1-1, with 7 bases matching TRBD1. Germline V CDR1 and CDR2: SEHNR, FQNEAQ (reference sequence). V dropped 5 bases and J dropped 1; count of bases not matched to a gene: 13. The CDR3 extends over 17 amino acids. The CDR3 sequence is CASSPILDGTENTEAFF. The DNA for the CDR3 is TGTGCCAGCAGCCCTATCCTCGATGGGACAGAGAACACTGAAGCTTTCTTT.

The CDR3, as DNA: TGTGCCAGCAGTTCTAGTTGGGGCTACACCTTC. Translation: CASSSSWGYTF. The chain links TRBV6-2 or TRBV6-3 to TRBJ1-2; D gene unclear. The CDR3 is 11 amino acids. Trimming stripped 4 bases from V and 8 bases from J, with 8 bases between. Germline V gene data show CDR1 as MNHEY and CDR2 as SVGEGT.